This entry concerns a single TCR beta chain. This clonotype showed up many times. It lacks a known antigen. No much larger clone is present one base from it, and per-base qualities are unavailable. This sample was included in a study of blood T cells in healthy people across ages (dated by TCRdb to about 2015). Turning to the overall study: In model experiments, template switching captured about one uniquely barcoded TCR beta cDNA molecule for every two T cells. To track age-related changes in TCR beta repertoire diversity, the study relied on deep sequencing normalized with unique cDNA molecular identifiers. To avoid experimental bias, donors of different ages were randomly spread across the sequencing lanes. Donors were grouped into four age groups: young (average approximately 15 years), middle-aged (roughly 38), aged (roughly 67) and long-lived (approximately 75). For two donors (one aged 18 to 30 and one aged 80 or older), the study analyzed two additional independent replicas of 1 million unique cDNA reads from the same blood draw.

The 39 donors, aged about 6 to 95 years, were systemically healthy Caucasian individuals from Russia. Approximately 9 milliliters of peripheral blood were collected from each donor into EDTA-treated Vacutainer tubes. Ficoll-Paque density-gradient centrifugation was used to isolate PBMCs, with at least 6 million obtained per sample. Total RNA was extracted from PBMCs with Trizol reagent, with at least 5.5 micrograms obtained per sample. Naive CD45RAhigh/CD27high T cell percentages were measured by flow cytometry on a PBMC aliquot from every donor. V trim: 2 bases; J trim: 7 bases; unmatched bases: 2. Measured from the cysteine to the phenylalanine, the CDR3 is 12 residues long. Just the 36-base CDR3 DNA is kept, in frame starting at base 1. The germline V gene sets CDR1 to SQVTM and CDR2 to ANQGSEA. Library method: 5' RACE. The sequencing machine was an Illumina HiSeq 2500. A second PCR of roughly 7 to 11 cycles was run with a J-beta primer mix and a sample-barcoded 5' primer. A template-switch 5' adaptor carrying 12 random nucleotides introduced a unique molecular identifier onto each TCR beta cDNA molecule. Each sample yielded at least 3 million CDR3-containing paired-end reads. First-strand cDNA synthesis was performed from all RNA using the Mint cDNA synthesis kit, with priming by a TRBC-specific oligonucleotide. After uracil-DNA glycosylase treatment, a first 18-cycle PCR used universal primers M1SS and BC2_uni_R on all cDNA. Per the original workflow: Each sample was normalized by randomly selecting 1 million high-quality reads, each carrying a distinct molecular identifier. Reads with shared molecular identifiers were discarded instead of being binned into consensus sequences. MiTCR, set to a Q25 quality threshold and the strictest error-elimination algorithm, was used for CDR3 identification, clonotype clustering and error correction. A nonparametric unseen species model using Euler transformation provided a lower-bound estimate of total TCR beta diversity. Starting from the raw public reads, TCRdb applied fastp trimming at Q25, assembled clones with MiXCR and retained in-frame beta chains. Each CDR3 protein gets just one entry, which takes the most common genes and DNA from the rows behind it. Clone size and V and J calls follow TCRdb, not the original study. The sample table shows 1.4 million or so distinct CDR3 sequences, and under 55% are seen once. The ten top clones hold under 5% of the sample.

Summary of the overall study and its limitations: Conclusive comparison of naive and antigen-experienced compartments was prevented by the profiling of bulk unsorted PBMCs. Donor CMV infection status was unknown, potentially confounding age-related changes in expanded clonotypes. The percentage of naive T cells measured by flow cytometry correlated strongly with observed TCR beta diversity. As age increased, observed TCR beta diversity per million T cells dropped in a roughly linear way, and a significant reduction was already evident by age 40. Estimates of total diversity from one million sequenced T cells were regarded as lower bounds and underestimates. Compared with the aged group, more naive CD4+ T cells, fewer expanded clones and increased TCR diversity were shown by the long-lived group, suggesting age selection.

The chain is assembled from TRBV29-1 and TRBJ2-7; TRBD1 lines up with 10 middle nucleotides. The sequence was collected from a woman between 18 and 30 years old in good health. The sample consisted of blood. The CDR3 in this case is CSVERTGGEQYF. The DNA is as follows: TGCAGCGTTGAAAGGACAGGGGGAGAGCAGTACTTC.